This TCR beta chain was sequenced for a study of blood T cell repertoires in COVID-19. Study as a whole: COVID-19 samples from acute and convalescent phases originated in the United States, Italy and Spain. T cells, B-cell-depleted T cells, or PBMCs supplied cDNA or gDNA.

CDR3 size: 15 residues. Germline CDR1 is SEHNR and CDR2 is FQNEAQ (reference sequence). Trimming took off 2 bases at V and 0 bases at J, with 8 bases between the two ends. In the original analysis: Amplification of reference gene primers was used by the study to estimate nucleated cell counts. Libraries were prepared by immunoSEQ multiplex PCR; TCRdb keeps only in-frame clonotypes and omits some of them. From that table come the V and J calls and clone size; the DNA was used to work out D and trimming. The data hold approximately 430,000 clones, with roughly 89% observed a single time. The chain is built from TRBV7-9 and TRBJ1-3; D gene uncertain. The specimen sequenced was peripheral blood. The receptor comes from a woman aged 25 to 39 with active or convalescent COVID-19. In DNA form, the CDR3 reads TGTGCCAGCAGCTTACAGGTATCCTCTGGAAACACCATATATTTT. It yields the protein CASSLQVSSGNTIYF. The complete variable domain, with remaining parts taken from reference TRBV7-9 and TRBJ1-3, reads DTGVSQNPRHKITKRGQNVTFRCDPISEHNRLYWYRQTLGQGPEFLTYFQNEAQLEKSRLLSDRFSAERPKGSFSTLEIQRTEQGDSAMYLCASSLQVSSGNTIYFGEGSWLTVV.